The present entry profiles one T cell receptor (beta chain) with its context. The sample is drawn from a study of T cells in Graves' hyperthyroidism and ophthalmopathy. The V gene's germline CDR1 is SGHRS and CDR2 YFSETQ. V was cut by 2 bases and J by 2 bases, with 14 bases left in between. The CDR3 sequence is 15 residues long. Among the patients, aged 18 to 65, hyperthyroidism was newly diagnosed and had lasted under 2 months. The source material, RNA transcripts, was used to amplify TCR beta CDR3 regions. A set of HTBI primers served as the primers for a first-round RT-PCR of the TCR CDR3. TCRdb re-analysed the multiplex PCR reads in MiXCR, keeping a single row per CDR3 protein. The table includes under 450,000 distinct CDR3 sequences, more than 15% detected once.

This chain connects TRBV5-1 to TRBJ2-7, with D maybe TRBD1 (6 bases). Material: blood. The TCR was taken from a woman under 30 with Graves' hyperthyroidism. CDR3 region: CASSFATGLTYEQYF. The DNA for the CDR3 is TGCGCCAGCAGCTTTGCCACAGGGCTCACCTACGAGCAGTACTTC.